The T cell receptor (beta chain) under discussion was sequenced for a study of T cells in Graves' hyperthyroidism and ophthalmopathy. This CDR3 is built from 15 residues. V was cut by 0 bases and J by 3 bases, with 13 bases left in between. Germline V gene data show CDR1 as SGHRS and CDR2 as YFSETQ. Amplification yielded TCR beta CDR3 regions, with RNA transcripts as the source. When the TCR CDR3 underwent first-round RT-PCR, the HTBI primer set was used. TCRdb fed the multiplex PCR reads into MiXCR, producing one record per CDR3 protein. This sample carries hundreds of thousands of distinct CDR3 sequences, approximately 15% of them seen once, and the ten largest clones take about 14%. The authors deemed Graves' hyperthyroidism stable absent ophthalmopathy progression within 18 months. This clonotype was seen repeatedly, ten times or more.

The sequence was collected from a woman in her thirties or forties with Graves' hyperthyroidism. The sample consisted of blood. The V and J genes are TRBV5-1 and TRBJ2-7; D could derive from TRBD1 or TRBD2 (5 bases each). CDR3: CASSLAPGRNYEQYF. CDR3 DNA sequence: TGCGCCAGCAGCTTGGCCCCGGGACGTAACTACGAGCAGTACTTC.